This TCR beta chain comes out of a study of spatial heterogeneity in lung cancer. Study findings and constraints: Mutation counts in tumors were tracked by counts of expanded intratumoral alpha and beta TCRs.

TCRdb redid the calling of the 5' RACE reads with MiXCR, one entry per CDR3 protein. Of 2,000 to 2,500 distinct CDR3 sequences listed, approximately 8.4% were seen once; the top ten hold 10% to 15%. The CDR3 runs 15 residues. V lost 2 bases, J lost 2 bases, and 10 bases lay in between. This clonotype was seen ten or more times. Its antigen is unknown. As for time point: sample taken at primary tumor resection. The study sequenced unsorted whole RNA from tumor, nontumor lung or frozen PBMC. The receptor was isolated from a male donor with early-stage non-small cell lung cancer. The material sequenced was lung tumor tissue, taken at surgery. This chain connects TRBV12-3 or TRBV12-4 to TRBJ1-3; D gene ambiguous. The CDR3, as DNA: TGTGCCAGCAGTTTATATCCAAGGACTGGAAACACCATATATTTT. Its translation: CASSLYPRTGNTIYF.